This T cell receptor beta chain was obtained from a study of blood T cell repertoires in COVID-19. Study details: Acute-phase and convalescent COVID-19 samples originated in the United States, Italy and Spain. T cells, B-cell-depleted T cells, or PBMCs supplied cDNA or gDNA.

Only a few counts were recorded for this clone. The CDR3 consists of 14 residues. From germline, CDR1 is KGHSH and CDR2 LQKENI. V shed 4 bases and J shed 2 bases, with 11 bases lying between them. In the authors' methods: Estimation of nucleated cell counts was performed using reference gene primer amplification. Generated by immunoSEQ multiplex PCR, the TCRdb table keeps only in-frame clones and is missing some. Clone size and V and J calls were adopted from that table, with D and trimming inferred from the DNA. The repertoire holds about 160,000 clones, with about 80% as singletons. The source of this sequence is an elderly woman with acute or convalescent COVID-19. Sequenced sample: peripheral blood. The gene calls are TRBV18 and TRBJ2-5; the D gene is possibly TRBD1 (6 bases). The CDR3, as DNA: TGTGCCAGCTCACTCACACAGGGTCAAGAGACCCAGTACTTC. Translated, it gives CASSLTQGQETQYF.